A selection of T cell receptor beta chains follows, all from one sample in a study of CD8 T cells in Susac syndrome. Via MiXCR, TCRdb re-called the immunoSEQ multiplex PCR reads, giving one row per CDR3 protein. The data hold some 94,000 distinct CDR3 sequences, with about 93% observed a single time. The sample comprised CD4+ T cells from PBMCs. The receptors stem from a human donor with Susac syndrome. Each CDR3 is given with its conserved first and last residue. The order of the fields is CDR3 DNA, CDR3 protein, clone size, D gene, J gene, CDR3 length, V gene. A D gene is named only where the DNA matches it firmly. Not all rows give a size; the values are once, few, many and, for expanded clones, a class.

TGTGCCTGGAGTATTCTAGCGGGAGGGGGAGATACGCAGTATTTT CAWSILAGGGDTQYF - TRBD2 TRBJ2-3 15 TRBV30
TGCAGTGCTATCGCGGGACAGCCTTTTGGAGAGCAGTACTTC CSAIAGQPFGEQYF - - TRBJ2-7 14 TRBV20-1
TGTGCCAGCAGCTTGAGCGGGGAAGAGACCCAGTACTTC CASSLSGEETQYF - TRBD2 TRBJ2-5 13 TRBV5-6
TGTGCCAGCAGCCAAGGGGCCGGAGCGCACGAGCAGTACTTC CASSQGAGAHEQYF once - TRBJ2-7 14 TRBV7-9
TGTGCCAGCTCGTCCCGGGACTCTGAAGCTTTCTTT CASSSRDSEAFF - - TRBJ1-1 12 TRBV18
TGTGCCTGTGTCGGAGGGGGGGAATACGAGCAGTACTTC CACVGGGEYEQYF - - TRBJ2-7 13 TRBV30
TGTGCCTGGAGTGTAGGATCTGGGACCGGTGGGACCCAGTACTTC CAWSVGSGTGGTQYF - - TRBJ2-5 15 TRBV30
TGCAGTGCTAGATACCAAACCGATTTCTGGGTCGAGACCCAGTACTTC CSARYQTDFWVETQYF - - TRBJ2-5 16 TRBV20-1
TGTGCCAGCAGCTTGACAGGGGGGAAGGAGCAGTACTTC CASSLTGGKEQYF once TRBD1 TRBJ2-7 13 TRBV7-2
TGTGCCAGCAGCGTAGGGGATTCACCCCTCCACTTT CASSVGDSPLHF once - TRBJ1-6 12 TRBV7-3
TGTGCCTGGAGGGGACTAGCGGGGGCGGGGCAGTATTTT CAWRGLAGAGQYF - TRBD2 TRBJ2-3 13 TRBV30
TGTGCCAGCAGCCGTTCCGGACAGGGGACGAATCGGGAGCTGTTTTTT CASSRSGQGTNRELFF - TRBD1 TRBJ2-2 16 TRBV5-6
TGTGCCAGCTCACCCTTGGACGTGAACACTGAAGCTTTCTTT CASSPLDVNTEAFF - - TRBJ1-1 14 TRBV18
TGCAGCGTTGGGGGGTCCCAACATAGCAATCAGCCCCAGCATTTT CSVGGSQHSNQPQHF - - TRBJ1-5 15 TRBV29-1
TGTGCCAGCAGCTTGGGGGGGACCACTGAAGCTTTCTTT CASSLGGTTEAFF - - TRBJ1-1 13 TRBV5-4
TGTGCCAGCAGCGTAGTCGGGACGGGTGAAAAACTGTTTTTT CASSVVGTGEKLFF - - TRBJ1-4 14 TRBV9
TGCAGTGCTACCGTGACTAGCGGGGGTTCAGATACGCAGTATTTT CSATVTSGGSDTQYF - TRBD2 TRBJ2-3 15 TRBV20-1
TGCAGCGTTGAAGGGGCGATTAGCGGGATCCAAGAGACCCAGTACTTC CSVEGAISGIQETQYF - TRBD2 TRBJ2-5 16 TRBV29-1
TGTGCCAGCAGTTTGCAAAGCTCTGGAAACACCATATATTTT CASSLQSSGNTIYF - - TRBJ1-3 14 TRBV12-3/TRBV12-4
TGCGCCAGCATCCATGTTGATGGCTACACCTTC CASIHVDGYTF - - TRBJ1-2 11 TRBV23-1